The subject of this entry is one T cell receptor beta chain. Using immunoSEQ multiplex PCR, the repertoire was profiled, and TCRdb retains in-frame clones only, with some absent. The sample shows more than 90,000 clones, 70% to 90% of them seen only once. This sample is part of a study of T cell responses to AZD1222 COVID-19 vaccine. The germline gives CDR1 SEHNR, CDR2 FQNEAQ (reference sequence). The CDR3 is 14 amino acids. Trimming at V came to 4 bases and at J to 1 base, leaving 2 bases not matched to a gene. The starting material was peripheral blood, obtained 28 days after the second AZD1222 dose. The source of this sequence is an adult who received the AZD1222 COVID-19 vaccine. This chain joins TRBV7-9 and TRBJ1-1; 8 bases fit TRBD1. The CDR3 here is CASSYDRGNTEAFF. The CDR3, as DNA: TGTGCCAGCAGCTACGACAGGGGGAACACTGAAGCTTTCTTT.